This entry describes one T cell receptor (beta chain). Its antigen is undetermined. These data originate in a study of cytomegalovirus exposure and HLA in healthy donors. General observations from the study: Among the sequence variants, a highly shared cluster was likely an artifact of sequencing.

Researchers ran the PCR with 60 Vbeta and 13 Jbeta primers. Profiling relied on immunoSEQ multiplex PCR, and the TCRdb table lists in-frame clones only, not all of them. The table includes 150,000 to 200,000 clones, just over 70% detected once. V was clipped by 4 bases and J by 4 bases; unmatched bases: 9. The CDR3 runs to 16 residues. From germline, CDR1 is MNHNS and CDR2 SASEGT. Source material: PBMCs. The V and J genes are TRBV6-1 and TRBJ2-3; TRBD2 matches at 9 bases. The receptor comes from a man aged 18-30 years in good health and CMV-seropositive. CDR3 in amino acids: CASSGWRGGSADTQYF. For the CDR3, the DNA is TGTGCCAGCAGTGGTTGGCGGGGGGGCAGCGCAGATACGCAGTATTTT.